The clone carrying this TCR beta chain showed up just a few times. This specimen comes from a study of human T cells and chemical hapten exposure. The CDR3 consists of 15 residues. V lost 2 bases, J lost 4 bases, and 14 bases lay in between. Germline V gene lookup returns CDR1 MNHEY and CDR2 SVGEGT. A single record per CDR3 protein comes from TCRdb applying MiXCR to the RACE reads. This table holds more than 100,000 distinct CDR3 sequences, around 10% found once. Stated time point: patch test 3, about 24 weeks after DPC sensitization. Treatment indicated: therapeutic diphenylcyclopropenone sensitization with weekly scalp DPC.

The source material was whole blood, sampled in connection with sensitization to the hapten diphenylcyclopropenone (DPC). J is TRBJ1-1 and V is TRBV6-2 or TRBV6-3; no definite D call. The receptor was derived from a woman aged 50 to 60 with alopecia areata. Some clones in this sample may be carry-over from other donors' samples. The CDR3 spells CASSYSPFGSTEAFF. CDR3 DNA: TGTGCCAGCAGTTACAGCCCTTTTGGCTCCACTGAAGCTTTCTTT.